This TCR beta chain was recorded in a study of T-cell memory formation after mild COVID-19. TCRdb used MiXCR to reprocess the 5' RACE reads, holding one entry per CDR3 protein. The table shows 40,000 to 60,000 distinct CDR3 sequences, with 9.3% occurring only once. The ends were cut back, 3 bases at V and 6 bases at J, with 13 bases in the middle. The germline gives CDR1 KGHSH, CDR2 LQKENI. The CDR3 runs to 14 residues. This clonotype was counted between two and nine times. The clonotype originates from an adult woman who had mild COVID-19 (a few samples of this study predate the infection). Cell type and time point are not known. The rearrangement links TRBV18 to TRBJ2-3; D could derive from TRBD1 or TRBD2 (6 bases each). The sequencing sample was made of PBMCs or a T cell subset sorted from them (not recorded which). CDR3 loop: CASSPMTGGDTQYF. CDR3 DNA sequence: TGTGCCAGCTCACCCATGACAGGAGGGGATACGCAGTATTTT.